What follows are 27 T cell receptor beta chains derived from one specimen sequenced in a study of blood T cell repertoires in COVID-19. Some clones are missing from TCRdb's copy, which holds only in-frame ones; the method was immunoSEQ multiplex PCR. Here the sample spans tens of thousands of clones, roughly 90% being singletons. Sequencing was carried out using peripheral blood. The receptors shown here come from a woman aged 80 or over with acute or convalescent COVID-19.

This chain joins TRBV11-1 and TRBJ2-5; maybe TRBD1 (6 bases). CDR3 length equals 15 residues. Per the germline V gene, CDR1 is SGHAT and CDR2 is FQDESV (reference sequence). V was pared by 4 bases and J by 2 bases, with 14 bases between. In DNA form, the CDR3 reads TGTGCCAGCAGCTCCACAGGGATGGCACAAGAGACCCAGTACTTC. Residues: CASSSTGMAQETQYF.

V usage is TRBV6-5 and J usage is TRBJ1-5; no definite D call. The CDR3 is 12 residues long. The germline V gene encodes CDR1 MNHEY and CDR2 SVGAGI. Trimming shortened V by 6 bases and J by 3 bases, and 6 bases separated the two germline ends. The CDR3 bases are TGTGCCAGCAGCCTAAACAATCAGCCCCAGCATTTT. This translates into CASSLNNQPQHF.

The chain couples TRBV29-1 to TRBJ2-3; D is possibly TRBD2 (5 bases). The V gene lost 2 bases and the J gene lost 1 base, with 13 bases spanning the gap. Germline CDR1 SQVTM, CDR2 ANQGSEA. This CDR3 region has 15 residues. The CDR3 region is CSVESGPLGTDTQYF. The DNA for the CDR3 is TGCAGCGTTGAAAGCGGACCCCTGGGCACAGATACGCAGTATTTT.

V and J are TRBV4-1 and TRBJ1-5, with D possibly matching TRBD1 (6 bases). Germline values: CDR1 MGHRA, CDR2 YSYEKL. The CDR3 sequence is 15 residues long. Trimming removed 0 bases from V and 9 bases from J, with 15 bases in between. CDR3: CASSQEPTGRGPQHF. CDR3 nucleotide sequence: TGCGCCAGCAGCCAAGAACCGACAGGCCGCGGGCCCCAGCATTTT.

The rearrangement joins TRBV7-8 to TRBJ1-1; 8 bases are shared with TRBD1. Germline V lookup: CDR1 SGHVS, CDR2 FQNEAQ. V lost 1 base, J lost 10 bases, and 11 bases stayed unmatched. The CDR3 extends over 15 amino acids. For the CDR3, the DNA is TGTGCCAGCAGCTTAGTACGGACAGGGAGATGGCGAGCTTTCTTT. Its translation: CASSLVRTGRWRAFF. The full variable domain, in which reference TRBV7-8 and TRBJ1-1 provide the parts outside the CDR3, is GAGVSQSPRYKVAKRGQDVALRCDPISGHVSLFWYQQALGQGPEFLTYFQNEAQLDKSGLPSDRFFAERPEGSVSTLKIQRTQQEDSAVYLCASSLVRTGRWRAFFGQGTRLTVV.

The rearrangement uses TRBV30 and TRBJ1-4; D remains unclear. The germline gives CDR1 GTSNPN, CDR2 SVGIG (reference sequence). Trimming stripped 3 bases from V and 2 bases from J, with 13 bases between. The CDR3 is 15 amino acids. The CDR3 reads CAWRAGSSTNEKLFF. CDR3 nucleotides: TGTGCCTGGAGAGCAGGCAGCTCGACTAATGAAAAACTGTTTTTT. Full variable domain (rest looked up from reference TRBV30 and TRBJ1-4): SQTIHQWPATLVQPVGSPLSLECTVEGTSNPNLYWYRQAAGRGLQLLFYSVGIGQISSEVPQNLSASRPQDRQFILSSKKLLLSDSGFYLCAWRAGSSTNEKLFFGSGTQLSVL.

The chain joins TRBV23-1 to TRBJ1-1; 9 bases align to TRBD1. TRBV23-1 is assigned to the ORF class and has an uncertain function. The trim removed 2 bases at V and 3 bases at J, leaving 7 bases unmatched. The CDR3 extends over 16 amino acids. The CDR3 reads CASSQIPGTGHTEAFF. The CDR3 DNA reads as TGCGCCAGCAGTCAAATCCCCGGGACAGGGCACACTGAAGCTTTCTTT.

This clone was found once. The DNA of the CDR3 is TGTGCCACCAGCAGAGATCAACCAGGCACAGATACGCAGTATTTT. Its translation: CATSRDQPGTDTQYF. The genes are TRBV15 and TRBJ2-3; D is unclear. Trimming took off 0 bases at V and 1 base at J, with 8 bases between the two ends. Germline V gives CDR1 LNHNV, CDR2 YYDKDF (reference sequence). This CDR3 has 15 residues.

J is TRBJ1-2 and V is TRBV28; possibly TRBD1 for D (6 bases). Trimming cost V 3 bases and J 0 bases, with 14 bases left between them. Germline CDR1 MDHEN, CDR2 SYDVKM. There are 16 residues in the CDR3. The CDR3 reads CASSFKRDRSNYGYTF. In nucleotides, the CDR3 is TGTGCCAGCAGTTTTAAACGAGACAGGTCTAACTATGGCTACACCTTC.

The CDR3 DNA is TGTGCCAGCAGTCCAGGACAGTCTCTCTACGAGCAGTACTTC. Its translation: CASSPGQSLYEQYF. The V gene is TRBV27, the J gene TRBJ2-7; TRBD1 might be the D (6 bases). The CDR3 totals 14 residues. Deletions cut 5 bases from V and 3 bases from J, with 14 bases between. CDR1 and CDR2 (germline): MNHEY, SMNVEV (reference sequence).

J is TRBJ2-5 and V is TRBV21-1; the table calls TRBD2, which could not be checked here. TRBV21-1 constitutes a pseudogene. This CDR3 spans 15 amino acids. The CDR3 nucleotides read TGTGCCAGCACCGAAACACGCAGGGAGGAAGAGACCCAGTACTTC. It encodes CASTETRREEETQYF.

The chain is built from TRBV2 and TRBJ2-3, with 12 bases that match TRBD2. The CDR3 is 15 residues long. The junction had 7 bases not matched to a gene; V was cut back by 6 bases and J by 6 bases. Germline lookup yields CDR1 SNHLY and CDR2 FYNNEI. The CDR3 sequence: CASRRLAGVRDTQYF. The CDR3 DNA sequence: TGTGCCAGCAGGCGACTAGCGGGGGTTCGTGATACGCAGTATTTT.

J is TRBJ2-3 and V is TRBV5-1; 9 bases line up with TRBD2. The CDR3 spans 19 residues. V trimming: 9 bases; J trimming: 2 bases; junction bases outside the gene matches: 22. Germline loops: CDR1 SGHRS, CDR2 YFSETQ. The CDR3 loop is CATRSGVGGGAGITDTQYF. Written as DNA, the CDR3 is TGCGCCACCCGCAGTGGTGTTGGCGGGGGGGCCGGTATCACAGATACGCAGTATTTT.

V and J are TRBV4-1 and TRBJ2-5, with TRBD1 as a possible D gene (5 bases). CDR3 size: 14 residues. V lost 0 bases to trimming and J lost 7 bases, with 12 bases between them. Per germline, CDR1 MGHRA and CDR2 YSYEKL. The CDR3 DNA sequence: TGCGCCAGCAGCCAAGATGACAGTCCCTGGACCCAGTACTTC. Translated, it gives CASSQDDSPWTQYF.

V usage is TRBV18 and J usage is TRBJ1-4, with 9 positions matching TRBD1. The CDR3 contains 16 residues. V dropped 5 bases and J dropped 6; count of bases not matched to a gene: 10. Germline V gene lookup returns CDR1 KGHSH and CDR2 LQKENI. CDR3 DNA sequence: TGTGCCAGCTCATCCTTGCGACAGGGGGGTTATGAAAAACTGTTTTTT. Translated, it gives CASSSLRQGGYEKLFF.

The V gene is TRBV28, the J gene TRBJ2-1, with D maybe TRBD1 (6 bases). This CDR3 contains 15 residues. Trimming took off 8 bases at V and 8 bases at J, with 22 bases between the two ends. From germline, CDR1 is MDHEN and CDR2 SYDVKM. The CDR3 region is CASRSDLGHLDEQFF. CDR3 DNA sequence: TGTGCCAGCCGAAGCGACCTGGGACACCTAGATGAGCAGTTCTTC. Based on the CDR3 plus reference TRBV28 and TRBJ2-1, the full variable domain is DVKVTQSSRYLVKRTGEKVFLECVQDMDHENMFWYRQDPGLGLRLIYFSYDVKMKEKGDIPEGYSVSREKKERFSLILESASTNQTSMYLCASRSDLGHLDEQFFGPGTRLTVL.

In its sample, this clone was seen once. This CDR3 reads CASTEGRNSPLHF. The CDR3 nucleotides are TGTGCCAGCACCGAGGGTCGTAATTCACCCCTCCACTTT. The chain links TRBV6-5 to TRBJ1-6; no firm D call. V was cut by 7 bases and J by 6 bases, with 10 bases left in between. This CDR3 region has 13 residues. In germline, CDR1 is MNHEY, CDR2 SVGAGI.

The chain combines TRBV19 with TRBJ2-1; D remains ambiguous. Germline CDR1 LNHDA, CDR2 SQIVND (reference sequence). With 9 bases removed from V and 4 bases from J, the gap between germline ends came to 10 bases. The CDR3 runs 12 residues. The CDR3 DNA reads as TGTGCCAGCAGTCTCCAGTACAATGAGCAGTTCTTC. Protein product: CASSLQYNEQFF.

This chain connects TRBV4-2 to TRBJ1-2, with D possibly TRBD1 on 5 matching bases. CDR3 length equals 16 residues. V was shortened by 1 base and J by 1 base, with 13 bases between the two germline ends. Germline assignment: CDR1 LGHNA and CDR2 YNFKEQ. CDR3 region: CASSQVYLGDNYGYTF. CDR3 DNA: TGTGCCAGCAGCCAAGTTTACTTAGGGGATAACTATGGCTACACCTTC.

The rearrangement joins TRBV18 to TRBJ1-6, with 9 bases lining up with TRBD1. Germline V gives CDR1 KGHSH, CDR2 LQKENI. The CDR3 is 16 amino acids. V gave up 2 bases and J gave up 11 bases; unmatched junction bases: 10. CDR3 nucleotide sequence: TGTGCCAGCTCACCAAAACCGGGACAGGGAGGAGCACCCCTCCACTTT. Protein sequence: CASSPKPGQGGAPLHF.

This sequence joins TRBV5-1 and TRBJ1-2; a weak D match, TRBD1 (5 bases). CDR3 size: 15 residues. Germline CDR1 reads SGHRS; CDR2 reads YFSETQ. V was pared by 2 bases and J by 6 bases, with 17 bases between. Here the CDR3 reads CASSLDAGTLDGYTF. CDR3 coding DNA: TGCGCCAGCAGCTTAGATGCCGGGACTTTAGATGGCTACACCTTC.

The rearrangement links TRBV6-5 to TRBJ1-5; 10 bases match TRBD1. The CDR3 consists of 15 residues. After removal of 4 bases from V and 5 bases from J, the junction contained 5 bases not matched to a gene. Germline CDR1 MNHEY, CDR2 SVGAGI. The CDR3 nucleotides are TGTGCCAGCAGTTCCTGGACAGGGGGACATCAGCCCCAGCATTTT. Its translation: CASSSWTGGHQPQHF.

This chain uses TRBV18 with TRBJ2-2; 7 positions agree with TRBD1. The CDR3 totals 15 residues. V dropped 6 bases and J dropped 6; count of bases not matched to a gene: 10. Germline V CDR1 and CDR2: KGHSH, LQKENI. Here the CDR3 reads CASSPDRDRAGELFF. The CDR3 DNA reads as TGTGCCAGCTCCCCCGACAGGGATCGGGCCGGGGAGCTGTTTTTT.

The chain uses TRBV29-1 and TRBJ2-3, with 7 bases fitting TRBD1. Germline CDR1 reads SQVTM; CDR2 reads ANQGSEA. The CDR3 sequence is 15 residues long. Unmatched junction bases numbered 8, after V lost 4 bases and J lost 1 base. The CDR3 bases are TGCAGCGTTGGGTTAGGGACAGCAGGCACAGATACGCAGTATTTT. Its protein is CSVGLGTAGTDTQYF.

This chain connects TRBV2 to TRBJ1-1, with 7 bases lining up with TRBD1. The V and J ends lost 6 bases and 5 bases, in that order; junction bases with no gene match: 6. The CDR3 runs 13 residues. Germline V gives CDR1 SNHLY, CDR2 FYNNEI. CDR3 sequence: CASSPTGNTEAFF. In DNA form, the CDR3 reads TGTGCCAGCAGCCCGACAGGGAATACTGAAGCTTTCTTT.

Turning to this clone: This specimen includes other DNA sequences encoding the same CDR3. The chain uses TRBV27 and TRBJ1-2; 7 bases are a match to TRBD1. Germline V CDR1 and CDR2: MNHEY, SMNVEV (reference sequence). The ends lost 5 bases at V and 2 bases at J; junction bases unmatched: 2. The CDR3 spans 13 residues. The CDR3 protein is CASSLTGNYGYTF. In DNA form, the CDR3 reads TGTGCCAGCAGTCTGACAGGGAACTATGGCTACACCTTC.

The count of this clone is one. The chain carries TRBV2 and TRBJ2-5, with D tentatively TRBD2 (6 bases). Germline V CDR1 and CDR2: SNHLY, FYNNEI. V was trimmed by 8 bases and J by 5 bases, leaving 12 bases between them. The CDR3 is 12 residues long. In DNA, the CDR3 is TGTGCCAGCGCCTTGGGGAGGGAGACCCAGTACTTC. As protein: CASALGRETQYF.